This is a list of T cell receptor beta chains from one sample in a study of blood T cell repertoires in COVID-19. The table came from immunoSEQ multiplex PCR; TCRdb's copy has only in-frame clones and leaves some out. Of under 150,000 clones in the sample, around 80% were seen once. Sample: peripheral blood. All receptors come from a man in his 70s with active or convalescent COVID-19. Both conserved end residues are part of each CDR3. The D gene is left open where the match is weak. Size is omitted from some rows. Given values are once, few, many or a class for expanded clones.

>few|TRBJ1-2|TRBV15|TRBD1
TGTGCCACCAGCAGAGGGGGAGACAGGGGGCTTGGCTACACCTTC
CATSRGGDRGLGYTF
>-|TRBJ1-3|TRBV5-4|-
TGTGCCAGCAGCACCCTCGGACTTGGAAACACCATATATTTT
CASSTLGLGNTIYF
>-|TRBJ1-6|TRBV6-5|-
TGTGCCAGCAGAACAGGGTATGGTTCACCCCTCCACTTT
CASRTGYGSPLHF
>-|TRBJ1-3|TRBV9|TRBD1
TGTGCCAGCAGCCTTGGACAGGGCGCTGGAAACACCATATATTTT
CASSLGQGAGNTIYF
>few|TRBJ1-6|TRBV2|-
TGTGCCAGCAGTGAAGAGGGGATAGGTTCACCCCTCCACTTT
CASSEEGIGSPLHF
>-|TRBJ2-2|TRBV5-8|-
TGTGCCAGCAGCTGGTCAGACAGGAACACCGGGGAGCTGTTTTTT
CASSWSDRNTGELFF
>-|TRBJ2-1|TRBV28|TRBD2
TGTGCCAGCAGTAGCGGGGGCCACAATGAGCAGTTCTTC
CASSSGGHNEQFF
>-|TRBJ1-1|TRBV7-6|TRBD1
TGTGCCAGCAGCGGGGGACAGTCTATCGCTGAAGCTTTCTTT
CASSGGQSIAEAFF
>-|TRBJ2-7|TRBV5-1|TRBD1
TGCGCCAGCAGCTTGTATGGGACAGGGGCCTACGAGCAGTACTTC
CASSLYGTGAYEQYF
>once|TRBJ2-7|TRBV3-1/TRBV3-2|TRBD1
TGTGCCAGCAGCACAAGCCGGACAGGGGGCTACGAGCAGTACTTC
CASSTSRTGGYEQYF
>few|TRBJ2-5|TRBV7-2|-
TGTGCCAGCAGCTTAGACGGAGGGCTCCGGGAGACCCAGTACTTC
CASSLDGGLRETQYF
>-|TRBJ1-1|TRBV27|-
TGTGCCAGCAGTTTATCCACCACCAGATCTACTGAAGCTTTCTTT
CASSLSTTRSTEAFF
>-|TRBJ1-2|TRBV29-1|TRBD1
TGCAGCCCCTACCCGGACAGGGTTTGGTATGGCTACACCTTC
CSPYPDRVWYGYTF
>once|TRBJ1-6|TRBV2|-
TGTGCCAGCAGTGTGGGGGGGCTTGATTCAAATTCACCCCTCCACTTT
CASSVGGLDSNSPLHF
>once|TRBJ1-1|TRBV7-2|-
TGTGCCAGCAGCTCAGGGGTCCTCATGAACACTGAAGCTTTCTTT
CASSSGVLMNTEAFF
>once|TRBJ2-7|TRBV5-1|TRBD1
TGCGCCAGCCGGCAGGACAGGGGAGACGAGCAGTACTTC
CASRQDRGDEQYF
>-|TRBJ1-1|TRBV7-2|-
TGTGCCAGCAGCCCCCAAAGGCGACGGGCTGAAGCTTTCTTT
CASSPQRRRAEAFF
>-|TRBJ1-2|TRBV5-6|-
TGTGCCAGCAGCTTGCGCGGAACTCACTATGGCTACACCTTC
CASSLRGTHYGYTF
>-|TRBJ2-2|TRBV28|-
TGTGCCAGCAGGGGCAGCTCCATCGGGGAGCTGTTTTTT
CASRGSSIGELFF
>-|TRBJ2-5|TRBV5-4|TRBD2
TGTGCCAGCAGCACTAGCGCCGAGACCCAGTACTTC
CASSTSAETQYF
>-|TRBJ1-2|TRBV27|-
TGTGCCAGCAGTCCTCGGAGATTTGGCCTATATGGCTACACCTTC
CASSPRRFGLYGYTF
>-|TRBJ2-7|TRBV11-2|TRBD2
TGTGCCAGCAGATCTAGCGGGGGGAGCTCCTACGAGCAGTACTTC
CASRSSGGSSYEQYF
>-|TRBJ2-5|TRBV7-2|-
TGTGCCAGCAGGGGGCTTCAAGAGACCCAGTACTTC
CASRGLQETQYF
>few|TRBJ1-2|TRBV7-2|TRBD1
TGTGCCAGCAGCCCTCTGACAGGGTTCGGCTACACCTTC
CASSPLTGFGYTF
>-|TRBJ1-1|TRBV11-2|TRBD1
TGTGCCAGCAGCTTAGGACAGGGGTCCACTGAAGCTTTCTTT
CASSLGQGSTEAFF
>few|TRBJ1-2|TRBV28|-
TGTGCCAGCAGTTTGGTAAAATTGACAGGTTTAAGCTATGGCTACACCTTC
CASSLVKLTGLSYGYTF
>-|TRBJ1-2|TRBV5-6|TRBD1
TGTGCCAGCAGCTTGGGACAGGGGATCGGCTACACCTTC
CASSLGQGIGYTF
>-|TRBJ1-1|TRBV18|-
TGTGCCAGCTCACAAACCAGGGGCGGGAACACTGAAGCTTTCTTT
CASSQTRGGNTEAFF
>-|TRBJ1-5|TRBV12-5|TRBD1
TGTGCTAGTGGTTTGGGGGGGACAGCAAGCAATCAGCCCCAGCATTTT
CASGLGGTASNQPQHF
>-|TRBJ1-1|TRBV7-9|-
TGTGCCAGCAGCCCTGCAGGGAACCCTGAAGCTTTCTTT
CASSPAGNPEAFF
>-|TRBJ1-5|TRBV15|-
TGTGCCACCAGCAGAGGACGGACTAATCAGCCCCAGCATTTT
CATSRGRTNQPQHF
>-|TRBJ1-4|TRBV19|TRBD1
TGTGCCAGTAGTATAGGTCGGCAGGGGGGTGAAAAACTGTTTTTT
CASSIGRQGGEKLFF
>-|TRBJ1-3|TRBV28|-
TGTGCCAGCAGTTTAGCCAGGGGCAGAAACACCATATATTTT
CASSLARGRNTIYF
>-|TRBJ2-1|TRBV19|TRBD1
TGTGCCACCCAGACAGGGCCCAAGAATGAGCAGTTCTTC
CATQTGPKNEQFF
>-|TRBJ1-5|TRBV7-2|TRBD1
TGTGCCAGCAGCTTAGTGGGACAGGCAGGGCAGCCCCAGCATTTT
CASSLVGQAGQPQHF
>-|TRBJ2-6|TRBV10-2|-
TGCGCCAGCAGTGAAGAGGGTTGGGCTGGGGCCAACGTCCTGACTTTC
CASSEEGWAGANVLTF
>-|TRBJ2-1|TRBV19|-
TGTGCCAGTAGTACGCCCACGGGACTTGCCAGCTCCTACAATGAGCAGTTCTTC
CASSTPTGLASSYNEQFF
>-|TRBJ2-4|TRBV28|-
TGTGCCAGCAGCACCTACAGGGTTGCGCACATTCAGTACTTC
CASSTYRVAHIQYF
>-|TRBJ2-3|TRBV11-3|TRBD2
TGTGCCAGCAGCTTACTCCCCGGACTAGCGGAAGATACGCAGTATTTT
CASSLLPGLAEDTQYF
>-|TRBJ2-3|TRBV4-2|-
TGTGCCAGCAGCCAAGATCGCGCCGTGAGGGCCACCGGGTTAGATACGCAGTATTTT
CASSQDRAVRATGLDTQYF
>-|TRBJ1-5|TRBV7-2|-
TGTGCCAGCAGCTGGGGATGGACAGCCCCCAATCAGCCCCAGCATTTT
CASSWGWTAPNQPQHF
>once|TRBJ2-2|TRBV5-1|TRBD2
TGCGCCAGCAGCTTGGCCGGGGGGGGCCCTCCCGGGGAGCTGTTTTTT
CASSLAGGGPPGELFF
>-|TRBJ1-1|TRBV11-2|-
TGTGCCAGCACCCGAGCTCGCTCGAACACTGAAGCTTTCTTT
CASTRARSNTEAFF
>-|TRBJ2-7|TRBV6-5|-
TGTGCCAGCAGGGACAGAACCTACGAGCAGTACTTC
CASRDRTYEQYF
>-|TRBJ2-7|TRBV24-1|-
TGTGCCACCAGTGACAGGAATACCTACGAGCAGTACTTC
CATSDRNTYEQYF
>-|TRBJ1-1|TRBV28|-
TGTGCCAGCAGTGTGCTCAGGGGTGAAGCTTTCTTT
CASSVLRGEAFF
>-|TRBJ2-5|TRBV5-1|-
TGCGCCAGCAGCTTGGAGGCAGGGTTTTTTGAGACCCAGTACTTC
CASSLEAGFFETQYF
>-|TRBJ2-1|TRBV15|-
TGTGCCACCAGCAGAGATGCGGGGAGCCGGGGACGGACTCGTTCGAATGAGCAGTTCTTC
CATSRDAGSRGRTRSNEQFF
>-|TRBJ2-5|TRBV7-3|TRBD1
TGTGCCAGCAGCACCGGGACAGGGGCGAAAACCCAGTACTTC
CASSTGTGAKTQYF
>once|TRBJ2-3|TRBV7-3|-
TGTGCCAGCAGCTCCCGGGACTTCACAGATACGCAGTATTTT
CASSSRDFTDTQYF
>-|TRBJ2-3|TRBV5-1|-
TGCGCCAGCAGCTTGGAAAGACTGACAGATACGCAGTATTTT
CASSLERLTDTQYF
>-|TRBJ1-1|TRBV7-3|TRBD1
TGTGCCAGCAGCTTTGGGACAGGGAATAATGAAGCTTTCTTT
CASSFGTGNNEAFF
>-|TRBJ2-1|TRBV7-2|-
TGTGCCAGCAGCCTGAGGTCCGGGACACCTCACAATGAGCAGTTCTTC
CASSLRSGTPHNEQFF
>once|TRBJ1-5|TRBV29-1|-
TGCAGCGTACCCGGGACAAATAGCAATCAGCCCCAGCATTTT
CSVPGTNSNQPQHF
>-|TRBJ1-1|TRBV14|-
TGTGCCAGCAGCCAAGAGGGGCCCGGATCGTTGGGCACTGAAGCTTTCTTT
CASSQEGPGSLGTEAFF
>-|TRBJ1-1|TRBV5-1|-
TGCGCCAGCAGCGTAAGAGGCTCAAACACTGAAGCTTTCTTT
CASSVRGSNTEAFF
>-|TRBJ2-2|TRBV9|TRBD1
TGTGCCAGCAGAGGGAGACAGGGGCAGAACACCGGGGAGCTGTTTTTT
CASRGRQGQNTGELFF
>-|TRBJ1-6|TRBV7-6|-
TGTGCCAGCAGCTTAGTTGGGGGGAGCTCCTATAATTCACCCCTCCACTTT
CASSLVGGSSYNSPLHF
>-|TRBJ1-3|TRBV27|-
TGTGCCAGCAGTAAGCAGGGGAGCTCTGGAAACACCATATATTTT
CASSKQGSSGNTIYF